The TCR beta chain described here comes from a study of response to subunit inactivated influenza vaccine. This clonotype has just a few counts. Its target is unknown. Via MiXCR, TCRdb re-called the RT-PCR reads, giving one row per CDR3 protein. This sample has roughly 700,000 distinct CDR3 sequences; roughly 13% occur once, and the top ten carry 6% to 7%. The study's findings and limits: A suggestion made by the authors is that each seasonal influenza vaccination recruits few new T cells.

The sequence derives from a man aged 50 or older who received an inactivated influenza vaccine. Sequencing was performed on PBMCs from blood, taken about 14 days before vaccination.

CDR3 loop: CASSPRLAGWNEQFF. The DNA for the CDR3 is TGTGCCAGCAGCCCTAGACTAGCGGGATGGAATGAGCAGTTCTTC. V gene TRBV7-6 combines with J gene TRBJ2-1; the match to TRBD2 covers 11 bases. Germline assignment: CDR1 SGHVS and CDR2 FNYEAQ. Trimming at V came to 5 bases and at J to 7 bases, leaving 7 bases not matched to a gene. The CDR3 has 15 amino acids.